A single sample is the source of the 27 T cell receptor beta chains below, sequenced in a study of blood T cells in healthy people across ages. Next came a second PCR, run for roughly 7 to 12 cycles, which used a sample-barcoded 5' primer along with a J-beta primer mix. One entry per CDR3 protein results from TCRdb running MiXCR on the 5' RACE reads. The sample lists about 830,000 distinct CDR3 sequences; around 62% were seen once. Sequenced: blood. Receptors were obtained from a man aged 25 to 45 in good health.

This clonotype came up once. V usage is TRBV4-3 and J usage is TRBJ2-1; the D gene is possibly TRBD2 (6 bases). The germline gives CDR1 LGHNA, CDR2 YSLEER. Trimming took 3 bases from V and 2 from J, leaving 14 bases between them. The CDR3 sequence is 16 residues long. The CDR3 DNA follows: TGCGCCAGCAGCCAGTCCGGGACTGTACCCTACAATGAGCAGTTCTTC. Translated, it gives CASSQSGTVPYNEQFF.

The V gene is TRBV9, the J gene TRBJ2-7, with unresolved D. V was shortened by 1 base and J by 3 bases, with 5 bases between the two germline ends. This CDR3 is 12 amino acids long. Per the germline V gene, CDR1 is SGDLS and CDR2 is YYNGEE. CDR3 coding DNA: TGTGCCAGCAGCGTACCAGTCTACGAGCAGTACTTC. Protein product: CASSVPVYEQYF.

This clonotype was seen a handful of times. The rearrangement links TRBV9 to TRBJ2-7, with a tentative D call TRBD1 (6 bases). Germline lookup yields CDR1 SGDLS and CDR2 YYNGEE. V lost 0 bases and J 0 bases, leaving 7 bases between the germline ends. This CDR3 is 14 amino acids long. CDR3 sequence (DNA): TGTGCCAGCAGCGTAGAGGACAGCTCCTACGAGCAGTACTTC. Translated, it gives CASSVEDSSYEQYF. Together with reference TRBV9 and TRBJ2-7, the CDR3 gives the full variable domain: DSGVTQTPKHLITATGQRVTLRCSPRSGDLSVYWYQQSLDQGLQFLIQYYNGEERAKGNILERFSAQQFPDLHSELNLSSLELGDSALYFCASSVEDSSYEQYFGPGTRLTVT.

The chain has TRBV2 and TRBJ2-7, with 10 bases lining up with TRBD1. TRBJ2-5 explains the end of the DNA better; the J call may be wrong. The germline V gene has CDR1 SNHLY and CDR2 FYNNEI. The CDR3 runs 16 residues. DNA for the CDR3: TGTGCCAGCGCCATGACGGGACAGGGGTTAACAGGGACCCAGTACTTC. Translating gives CASAMTGQGLTGTQYF.

In nucleotides, the CDR3 is TGTGCCAGCAGCACTCCCGACTGGAGCTCCTACGAGCAGTACTTC. It translates to CASSTPDWSSYEQYF. The chain combines TRBV21-1 with TRBJ2-7; the DNA was not used to check the table's D call, TRBD2. TRBV21-1 is noted as a pseudogene. The CDR3 is 15 amino acids.

This clonotype showed up just a few times. V gene TRBV6-2 or TRBV6-3 combines with J gene TRBJ2-3; 12 bases align to TRBD2. This CDR3 comprises 18 residues. Germline V CDR1 and CDR2: MNHEY, SVGEGT. V lost 6 bases and J lost 2; bases outside the gene matches: 12. CDR3 in amino acids: CASSLQPGLAGITDTQYF. Here the CDR3 DNA reads TGTGCCAGCAGCCTACAACCTGGACTAGCGGGGATCACAGATACGCAGTATTTT.

The chain joins TRBV6-2 or TRBV6-3 to TRBJ2-4; D is uncertain. The DNA end lines up better with TRBJ2-5; the J call may be wrong. This CDR3 contains 14 residues. Per germline, CDR1 MNHEY and CDR2 SVGEGT. The CDR3 DNA reads as TGTGCCAGCAGTTACCCCGGATGGGGAGAGACCCAGTACTTC. Its translation: CASSYPGWGETQYF.

There are a few counts of this clonotype. The chain uses TRBV5-1 and TRBJ1-5; 8 bases match TRBD1. The CDR3 extends over 14 amino acids. Germline V gives CDR1 SGHRS, CDR2 YFSETQ. V trimming: 5 bases; J trimming: 3 bases; junction bases outside the gene matches: 4. The CDR3 reads CASSPGGINQPQHF. The CDR3 DNA reads as TGCGCCAGCAGTCCAGGGGGCATCAATCAGCCCCAGCATTTT. Filled out from reference TRBV5-1 and TRBJ1-5, the complete variable domain reads KAGVTQTPRYLIKTRGQQVTLSCSPISGHRSVSWYQQTPGQGLQFLFEYFSETQRNKGNFPGRFSGRQFSNSRSEMNVSTLELGDSALYLCASSPGGINQPQHFGDGTRLSIL.

The rearrangement links TRBV4-3 to TRBJ2-5; possibly TRBD2 for D (6 bases). The J call is in doubt because the DNA end fits TRBJ2-7 better. Germline lookup yields CDR1 LGHNA and CDR2 YSLEER. The CDR3 is 16 residues long. The CDR3 coding sequence is TGCGCCAGCAGCCAAAGACCCGGGGAGGCCTCTTACGAGCAGTACTTC. The encoded protein is CASSQRPGEASYEQYF.

This clonotype was observed a few times. The V gene is TRBV9, the J gene TRBJ1-3; no firm D call. V shed 0 bases and J shed 4 bases, with 5 bases lying between them. Germline V gene data show CDR1 as SGDLS and CDR2 as YYNGEE. This CDR3 is 13 amino acids long. The CDR3, as DNA: TGTGCCAGCAGCGTAGCCAGCGGAAACACCATATATTTT. Its translation: CASSVASGNTIYF.

The rearrangement uses TRBV30 and TRBJ1-2, with TRBD1 as a possible D gene (5 bases). Between the trimmed V and J ends, which lost 1 base and 0 bases, there was a span of 12 bases. The length of the CDR3 is 15 residues. The germline CDR1 and CDR2 sequences are GTSNPN and SVGIG (reference sequence). The CDR3 reads CAWSAGANANYGYTF. As DNA, the CDR3 is TGTGCCTGGAGTGCCGGGGCAAACGCTAACTATGGCTACACCTTC.

This clonotype is a singleton in its sample. The chain recombines TRBV2 with TRBJ2-2; 7 positions agree with TRBD1. CDR3 length equals 14 residues. Trimming took 6 bases from V and 6 from J; bases not matched to a gene: 7. Per germline, CDR1 SNHLY and CDR2 FYNNEI. CDR3 sequence reads: CASRGLDRAGELFF. The CDR3 DNA is TGTGCCAGCAGGGGGCTCGACAGGGCCGGGGAGCTGTTTTTT.

The chain is built from TRBV7-9 and TRBJ2-1; D tentatively fits TRBD1 or TRBD2 (5 bases each). This CDR3 is 12 amino acids long. Trimming stripped 6 bases from V and 10 bases from J, with 13 bases between. Germline CDR1 reads SEHNR; CDR2 reads FQNEAQ (reference sequence). The chain's CDR3 is CASSVIGGEQFF. The CDR3 DNA follows: TGTGCCAGCAGTGTAATTGGGGGAGAGCAGTTCTTC.

The chain couples TRBV12-3 or TRBV12-4 to TRBJ2-1; D gene unclear. The ends were cut back, 5 bases at V and 1 base at J, with 18 bases in the middle. This CDR3 has 17 residues. CDR3 sequence: CASSPLKLTISYNEQFF. DNA of the CDR3: TGTGCCAGCAGTCCCCTAAAGTTGACGATTTCCTACAATGAGCAGTTCTTC.

Details on this clonotype: A read error may explain this, as a much larger clone is one base away. The V and J genes are TRBV29-1 and TRBJ2-3; TRBD2 might be the D (5 bases). The CDR3 covers 13 residues. Germline-derived CDR1 and CDR2 are SQVTM and ANQGSEA. The CDR3 DNA follows: TGCGGCGTCGAGGGCGGATTCACAGATACGCAGTATTTT. Protein product: CGVEGGFTDTQYF.

The chain carries TRBV2 and TRBJ1-2; perhaps TRBD1 as D (5 bases). There are 15 residues in the CDR3. Trimming took off 1 base at V and 5 bases at J, with 14 bases between the two ends. Germline V gives CDR1 SNHLY, CDR2 FYNNEI. The CDR3 nucleotides read TGTGCCAGCAGTGAAGAGGGGCGGATGGGGTATGGCTACACCTTC. Translating it yields CASSEEGRMGYGYTF.

This clonotype was counted once. The V call is TRBV28, the J call TRBJ2-1; D is unresolved. Trimming took 3 bases from V and 12 from J, leaving 12 bases between them. The germline gives CDR1 MDHEN, CDR2 SYDVKM. The CDR3 totals 12 residues. The CDR3 DNA sequence: TGTGCCAGCAGTTTGTTGCAGGACGGGCAGTTCTTC. Its translation: CASSLLQDGQFF.

J is TRBJ2-7 and V is TRBV25-1; D call uncertain. The CDR3 has 13 residues. Germline CDR1 reads MGHDK; CDR2 reads SYGVNS. Trimming removed 7 bases at V and 5 bases at J, with 15 bases between. CDR3: CASTRSPAHEQYF. The CDR3 DNA is TGTGCCAGCACACGCTCACCAGCCCACGAGCAGTACTTC.

This clonotype was recorded a few times. The chain couples TRBV5-1 to TRBJ2-3, with 10 nucleotides matching TRBD1. The CDR3 spans 13 residues. Trimming took 3 bases from V and 9 from J; bases not matched to a gene: 4. CDR1 is SGHRS and CDR2 is YFSETQ in the germline V gene. CDR3 in amino acids: CASSSGQGMTQYF. CDR3 DNA: TGCGCCAGCAGCTCGGGACAGGGGATGACGCAGTATTTT.

The CDR3 DNA reads TGCGCCAGCAGCCTGGCTCAACTCGCGTCCAATGAGCAGTTCTTC. Translation gives CASSLAQLASNEQFF. The chain links TRBV4-3 to TRBJ2-1; D is unclear. The germline V gene encodes CDR1 LGHNA and CDR2 YSLEER. With 4 bases removed from V and 6 bases from J, the gap between germline ends came to 16 bases. The CDR3 length is 15 residues.

Only a few counts were recorded for this clonotype. The rearrangement joins TRBV4-2 to TRBJ1-4; D unclear. V was trimmed by 6 bases and J by 0 bases, leaving 11 bases between them. Germline V lookup: CDR1 LGHNA, CDR2 YNFKEQ. CDR3 length: 15 residues. CDR3 sequence: CASSSHRTTNEKLFF. CDR3 DNA sequence: TGTGCCAGCAGTTCTCACAGAACAACTAATGAAAAACTGTTTTTT.

V gene TRBV2 combines with J gene TRBJ2-3, with 7 nucleotides matching TRBD1. Trimming cost V 7 bases and J 4 bases; bases outside gene matches: 8. Germline V gene data show CDR1 as SNHLY and CDR2 as FYNNEI. CDR3 length: 14 amino acids. CDR3 sequence reads: CASKTGTSADTQYF. In DNA form, the CDR3 reads TGTGCCAGCAAGACAGGGACATCCGCAGATACGCAGTATTTT.

DNA for the CDR3: TGCGCCAGCAGCTTAGGACAGGGGAAACTGGAGACCCAGTACTTC. It codes for CASSLGQGKLETQYF. The chain is built from TRBV5-1 and TRBJ2-5; 9 bases line up with TRBD1. This CDR3 is 15 amino acids long. CDR1 SGHRS and CDR2 YFSETQ come from the germline V gene. The J segment lost 5 bases and the V segment lost 2 bases, leaving 7 bases of the junction unmatched.

V and J are TRBV4-1 and TRBJ2-7, with D maybe TRBD1 (6 bases). Germline CDR1 and CDR2: MGHRA and YSYEKL. This CDR3 comprises 14 residues. The V gene lost 1 base and the J gene lost 6 bases, with 13 bases spanning the gap. CDR3 sequence reads: CASSQVEGVFEQYF. DNA of the CDR3: TGCGCCAGCAGCCAAGTAGAGGGGGTTTTCGAGCAGTACTTC.

This chain uses TRBV29-1 with TRBJ1-4, with D possibly matching TRBD1 (6 bases). The CDR3 length is 13 residues. V was pared by 6 bases and J by 5 bases, with 13 bases between. Germline CDR1 and CDR2: SQVTM and ANQGSEA. The CDR3 bases are TGCAGCGTACAGGGACGGGAGAATGAAAAACTGTTTTTT. It is translated as CSVQGRENEKLFF.

The rearrangement links TRBV5-6 to TRBJ1-2, with a possible D match to TRBD1 (6 bases). Trimming stripped 2 bases from V and 6 bases from J, with 14 bases between. The CDR3 sequence is 14 residues long. From germline, CDR1 is SGHDT and CDR2 YYEEEE. CDR3: CASSFPGGGDGYTF. In DNA form, the CDR3 reads TGTGCCAGCAGCTTTCCTGGGGGCGGCGATGGCTACACCTTC.

The chain has TRBV6-5 and TRBJ2-7; no reliable D call. Between the trimmed V and J ends, which lost 4 bases and 4 bases, there was a span of 14 bases. Looked up from germline, CDR1 is MNHEY and CDR2 is SVGAGI. The CDR3 length is 14 residues. The CDR3 DNA follows: TGTGCCAGCAGTTCCCTCGCCACCTCTTACGAGCAGTACTTC. This encodes CASSSLATSYEQYF.